Listed here is a single T cell receptor beta chain. A second about 6 to 12 cycle PCR used barcoded and J-beta primers. Carrying 12 random nucleotides, a template-switch adaptor labeled each individual cDNA molecule. A single record per CDR3 protein comes from TCRdb applying MiXCR to the 5' RACE reads. Of roughly 1,100,000 distinct CDR3 sequences listed, around 25% are singletons. These data are taken from a study of blood T cells in healthy people across ages. The data were also submitted as part of a second study, on T cells of mothers and their children. This second report adds: Over five children and their three healthy Caucasian mothers were the donors. No clone of persistent microchimeric T cells was detected.

Material for sequencing was blood. This clonotype was obtained from a girl aged 2-10 years in good health.

The CDR3 nucleotides are TGTGCCAGCAGCTTGGGGTGGTTACAGGGCACCTACAATGAGCAGTTCTTC. Translating it yields CASSLGWLQGTYNEQFF. The V and J genes are TRBV5-6 and TRBJ2-1; maybe TRBD1 (6 bases). The germline V gene has CDR1 SGHDT and CDR2 YYEEEE. The CDR3 covers 17 residues. The V end was cut by 0 bases, the J end by 2 bases, with 15 bases between.